In its sample, the clone carrying this T cell receptor (beta chain) was seen a few times. This entry belongs to a study of blood T cell repertoires in COVID-19. Germline V CDR1 and CDR2: SGHVS, FNYEAQ. Trimming removed 2 bases at V and 1 base at J, with 5 bases between. The CDR3 is made up of 14 amino acids. Profiling relied on immunoSEQ multiplex PCR, and the TCRdb table lists in-frame clones only, not all of them. The table shows about 50,000 clones, with approximately 88% occurring only once. This chain connects TRBV7-6 to TRBJ2-2; D call uncertain. Sequencing was done on a sample of peripheral blood. The sequence came from a man between 65 and 85 years old with active COVID-19. CDR3 sequence (DNA): TGTGCCAGCAGCTTAACCGGGAACACCGGGGAGCTGTTTTTT. As protein: CASSLTGNTGELFF.